The next 14 T cell receptor beta chains were all read from a single sample in a study of blood T cell repertoires in COVID-19. The assay was immunoSEQ multiplex PCR, and TCRdb's table has in-frame clones only and misses some. This sample has 70,000 or so clones, with more than 70% found just once. Sequences were obtained from peripheral blood. The receptor source for this set is a human donor in a cohort sampled during active COVID-19.

V gene TRBV7-2 combines with J gene TRBJ2-6, with D perhaps matching TRBD1 (5 bases). V was trimmed by 8 bases and J by 0 bases, leaving 14 bases between them. The CDR3 has 16 residues. Germline values: CDR1 SGHTA, CDR2 FQGNSA. CDR3 DNA: TGTGCCAGCTCCAAAGGGGCGAGCTCTGGGGCCAACGTCCTGACTTTC. Residues: CASSKGASSGANVLTF.

The gene calls are TRBV4-1 and TRBJ2-1, with 7 positions matching TRBD1. Germline values: CDR1 MGHRA, CDR2 YSYEKL. V shed 3 bases, J shed 3 bases, and the junction held 8 bases outside the gene matches. The CDR3 contains 16 residues. This chain's CDR3 is CASSHVRDSFYNEQFF. CDR3 nucleotides: TGCGCCAGCAGCCACGTCCGGGACAGTTTCTACAATGAGCAGTTCTTC.

The rearrangement joins TRBV19 to TRBJ1-5; D is possibly TRBD1 (5 bases). This CDR3 region has 14 residues. Germline-derived CDR1 and CDR2 are LNHDA and SQIVND (reference sequence). V was cut by 4 bases and J by 0 bases, with 7 bases left in between. The CDR3 sequence is CASSTQGSNQPQHF. Written as DNA, the CDR3 is TGTGCCAGTAGTACCCAGGGTAGCAATCAGCCCCAGCATTTT. Drawing the rest from reference TRBV19 and TRBJ1-5, the complete variable domain is DGGITQSPKYLFRKEGQNVTLSCEQNLNHDAMYWYRQDPGQGLRLIYYSQIVNDFQKGDIAEGYSVSREKKESFPLTVTSAQKNPTAFYLCASSTQGSNQPQHFGDGTRLSIL.

This chain uses TRBV18 with TRBJ2-7; 9 nucleotides line up with TRBD1. The CDR3 is 14 amino acids. Trimming cost V 3 bases and J 7 bases; bases outside gene matches: 7. Germline V gives CDR1 KGHSH, CDR2 LQKENI. CDR3 coding DNA: TGTGCCAGCTCACCGCCGGGACAGGGACCGGAGCAGTACTTC. This gives the protein CASSPPGQGPEQYF. The entire variable domain, with the rest obtained from reference TRBV18 and TRBJ2-7, is as follows: NAGVMQNPRHLVRRRGQEARLRCSPMKGHSHVYWYRQLPEEGLKFMVYLQKENIIDESGMPKERFSAEFPKEGPSILRIQQVVRGDSAAYFCASSPPGQGPEQYFGPGTRLTVT.

The chain has TRBV5-8 and TRBJ2-4; 14 bases map to TRBD2. Germline CDR1 and CDR2: SGHTS and YDEGEE. CDR3 length: 16 residues. Losses at the gene ends were 4 bases for V and 6 bases for J; bases not matched to a gene: 6. The CDR3 coding sequence is TGTGCCAGCAGCACGACTAGCGGGGGGGGTGGAAACATTCAGTACTTC. Its protein product is CASSTTSGGGGNIQYF.

V gene TRBV3-1 (or the pseudogene TRBV3-2) combines with J gene TRBJ2-6; D might be TRBD1 (6 bases). The V end was cut by 3 bases, the J end by 0 bases, with 9 bases between. The CDR3 contains 16 residues. Germline V gene sequence: CDR1 LGHDT, CDR2 YNNKEL (reference sequence). This CDR3 is CASSQRTASGANVLTF. The CDR3 DNA sequence: TGTGCCAGCAGCCAGAGGACAGCCTCTGGGGCCAACGTCCTGACTTTC.

This chain uses TRBV5-1 with TRBJ2-3, with 9 positions matching TRBD2. The CDR3 sequence is 16 residues long. After removal of 0 bases from V and 3 bases from J, the junction contained 5 bases not matched to a gene. The V gene's germline CDR1 is SGHRS and CDR2 YFSETQ. The CDR3 DNA is TGCGCCAGCAGCTTGGCCCCAGCGGGAGGTACAGATACGCAGTATTTT. Translating it yields CASSLAPAGGTDTQYF.

The V call is TRBV5-1, the J call TRBJ2-2; D is possibly TRBD2 (5 bases). The CDR3 consists of 15 residues. Germline V lookup: CDR1 SGHRS, CDR2 YFSETQ. Between the trimmed V and J ends, which lost 0 bases and 5 bases, there was a span of 11 bases. The DNA of the CDR3 is TGCGCCAGCAGCTTGGACGCGAGAGGGACCGGGGAGCTGTTTTTT. Translating it yields CASSLDARGTGELFF.

The chain carries TRBV2 and TRBJ2-7; no reliable D call. This CDR3 is 14 amino acids long. Trimming cost V 4 bases and J 0 bases, with 10 bases left between them. Germline V CDR1 and CDR2: SNHLY, FYNNEI. The CDR3 region is CASSAIPSSYEQYF. The CDR3 DNA reads as TGTGCCAGCAGTGCGATACCCAGCTCCTACGAGCAGTACTTC.

This clone was seen a single time. The CDR3, as DNA: TGTGCCAGCAGCCCGACTAGCGGGAGGGCCTGGGAGCAGTTCTTC. This translates into CASSPTSGRAWEQFF. The gene calls are TRBV5-4 and TRBJ2-1, with 14 bases matching TRBD2. There are 15 residues in the CDR3. V lost 4 bases, J lost 10 bases, and 7 bases stayed unmatched. Germline CDR1 reads SGHNT; CDR2 reads YYREEE (reference sequence).

The J gene is TRBJ1-1, the V gene TRBV6-6; D uncertain. The ends were cut back, 6 bases at V and 4 bases at J, with 6 bases in the middle. The CDR3 sequence is 11 residues long. CDR1 MNHNY and CDR2 SVGAGI come from the germline V gene (reference sequence). The CDR3 DNA reads TGTGCCAGCAGAGAGGCCACTGAAGCTTTCTTT. Its translation: CASREATEAFF.

V gene TRBV19 combines with J gene TRBJ1-5, with D uncertain. V lost 1 base and J lost 4, with 11 bases in between. The CDR3 has 15 amino acids. Germline V lookup: CDR1 LNHDA, CDR2 SQIVND (reference sequence). DNA of the CDR3: TGTGCCAGTAGTATAGTTGCCAGGCCAAATCAGCCCCAGCATTTT. This sequence encodes CASSIVARPNQPQHF.

The CDR3 nucleotides are TGTGCCAGCTCACTCCCGACAGGGATCTCTGGAAACACCATATATTTT. It is translated as CASSLPTGISGNTIYF. V gene TRBV18 combines with J gene TRBJ1-3; TRBD1 matches at 7 bases. Germline CDR1 KGHSH, CDR2 LQKENI. V lost 4 bases, J lost 0 bases, and 6 bases stayed unmatched. This CDR3 spans 16 amino acids.

The chain uses TRBV24-1 and TRBJ2-3; D is perhaps TRBD2 (7 bases). This CDR3 is 15 amino acids long. Germline V gives CDR1 KGHDR, CDR2 SFDVKD. The ends were cut back, 4 bases at V and 2 bases at J, with 12 bases in the middle. CDR3 sequence (DNA): TGTGCCACCAGTGAGGGCGGGGGCTACACAGATACGCAGTATTTT. This sequence encodes CATSEGGGYTDTQYF.